This passage covers 19 T cell receptor beta chains from one sample sequenced in a study of T-cell memory formation after mild COVID-19. TCRdb recomputed calls from the 5' RACE reads with MiXCR, one row per CDR3 protein. In the table there are 190,000 or so distinct CDR3 sequences, over 20% of which are singletons. Sequenced input: PBMCs or a T cell subset sorted from them (not recorded which). Receptors were obtained from an adult woman who had mild COVID-19 (a few samples of this study predate the infection). Cell type and time point are not known.

In DNA, the CDR3 is TGCGCCAGCAGCCAAGAAGAAGGGGCCTGGGCTTTCTTT. This codes for CASSQEEGAWAFF. The chain links TRBV4-1 to TRBJ1-1; TRBD1 might be the D (5 bases). Per the germline V gene, CDR1 is MGHRA and CDR2 is YSYEKL. Trimming pared 0 bases from V and 11 bases from J, leaving 13 bases between. The CDR3 is 13 residues long.

The CDR3 loop is CASIKQGTGELFF. CDR3 DNA: TGTGCCAGCATAAAACAGGGGACCGGGGAGCTGTTTTTT. The rearrangement joins TRBV5-4 to TRBJ2-2, with TRBD1 matching 7 bases. Germline trimming cut 6 bases from V and 5 bases from J; bases unmatched to any gene: 4. CDR1 is SGHNT, CDR2 YYREEE, per germline (reference sequence). The CDR3 has 13 amino acids.

V gene TRBV6-2 or TRBV6-3 combines with J gene TRBJ2-5; 12 positions match TRBD2. V lost 4 bases, J lost 2 bases, and 2 bases stayed unmatched. Germline V gene lookup returns CDR1 MNHEY and CDR2 SVGEGT. The CDR3 contains 15 residues. DNA for the CDR3: TGTGCCAGCAGTTTGACTAGCGGGAGTCAAGAGACCCAGTACTTC. This codes for CASSLTSGSQETQYF.

This clonotype was seen more than once but under ten times. This sequence joins TRBV15 and TRBJ2-1; D may be TRBD2 (7 bases). The ends were cut back, 3 bases at V and 10 bases at J, with 22 bases in the middle. This CDR3 spans 16 amino acids. Germline V CDR1 and CDR2: LNHNV, YYDKDF (reference sequence). The CDR3 nucleotides read TGTGCCACCAGCAGTTCAGGCCGGGGGGCGCGATGGGAGCAGTTCTTC. It encodes CATSSSGRGARWEQFF.

V gene TRBV7-9 combines with J gene TRBJ2-7; D is possibly TRBD2 (7 bases). The V gene lost 5 bases and the J gene lost 2 bases, with 19 bases spanning the gap. CDR1 is SEHNR and CDR2 is FQNEAQ in the germline V gene (reference sequence). The CDR3 has 16 amino acids. The CDR3 sequence is CASSTTLRGGAYEQYF. The CDR3 region has the DNA TGTGCCAGCAGCACCACCCTGCGAGGGGGGGCCTACGAGCAGTACTTC.

The V and J genes are TRBV5-1 and TRBJ2-7, with 11 bases that match TRBD2. The CDR3 has 15 amino acids. Germline values: CDR1 SGHRS, CDR2 YFSETQ. Unmatched junction bases numbered 11, after V lost 3 bases and J lost 9 bases. The CDR3 region has the DNA TGCGCCAGCAGCTCCTACCACCAGGGACTAGCGGCGCAGTACTTC. Translated, it gives CASSSYHQGLAAQYF.

This chain joins TRBV25-1 and TRBJ1-2; no firm D call. Between the trimmed V and J ends, which lost 2 bases and 6 bases, there was a span of 7 bases. Looked up from germline, CDR1 is MGHDK and CDR2 is SYGVNS. CDR3 length: 12 amino acids. CDR3 DNA sequence: TGTGCCAGCAGTGAAAACTGGGATGGCTACACCTTC. Its protein product is CASSENWDGYTF.

This clonotype has more than one count but fewer than ten. The CDR3 sequence is CASSSDRGLGNSPLHF. In DNA form, the CDR3 reads TGTGCCAGCAGCTCGGACAGGGGGCTGGGTAATTCACCCCTCCACTTT. The rearrangement joins TRBV5-6 to TRBJ1-6; TRBD1 matches at 11 bases. The CDR3 is 16 residues long. The V and J ends lost 3 bases and 6 bases, in that order; junction bases with no gene match: 5. The germline CDR1 and CDR2 sequences are SGHDT and YYEEEE. Together with reference TRBV5-6 and TRBJ1-6, the CDR3 gives the full variable domain: DAGVTQSPTHLIKTRGQQVTLRCSPKSGHDTVSWYQQALGQGPQFIFQYYEEEERQRGNFPDRFSGHQFPNYSSELNVNALLLGDSALYLCASSSDRGLGNSPLHFGNGTRLTVT.

The genes are TRBV9 and TRBJ1-1, with D perhaps matching TRBD1 (5 bases). CDR1 is SGDLS, CDR2 YYNGEE, per germline. V was pared by 2 bases and J by 5 bases, with 10 bases between. CDR3 length: 13 amino acids. CDR3 in amino acids: CASSVQGGTEAFF. CDR3 DNA sequence: TGTGCCAGCAGCGTGCAGGGTGGGACTGAAGCTTTCTTT.

This clonotype was counted at least ten times. CDR3 residues: CASSLWRRTDTQYF. The CDR3 DNA reads as TGTGCCAGCAGTTTATGGCGTCGCACAGATACGCAGTATTTT. The J gene is TRBJ2-3, the V gene TRBV12-3 or TRBV12-4, with D unclear. V was shortened by 2 bases and J by 1 base, with 7 bases between the two germline ends. The CDR3 has 14 amino acids.

The table lists this clonotype with a few counts. This chain connects TRBV5-5 to TRBJ2-2; TRBD1 matches at 11 bases. This CDR3 is built from 19 residues. Germline loops: CDR1 SGHKS, CDR2 YYEKEE (reference sequence). V shed 4 bases and J 4 bases; nucleotides not matched to a gene: 15. The CDR3 is CASSPLPGQGVRSTGELFF. The CDR3 region has the DNA TGTGCCAGCAGCCCCCTTCCGGGACAGGGGGTTAGGAGCACCGGGGAGCTGTTTTTT.

J is TRBJ2-1 and V is TRBV6-4; a possible D gene is TRBD2 (7 bases). Germline V gene lookup returns CDR1 MRHNA and CDR2 SNTAGT. The CDR3 totals 15 residues. V lost 2 bases and J 8 bases, leaving 16 bases between the germline ends. CDR3 DNA sequence: TGTGCCAGCAGTGACGCGGGGGCCCCAGGGGATGAGCAGTTCTTC. This sequence encodes CASSDAGAPGDEQFF.

CDR3 residues: CASSQNAKREVGLATPKSLYEQYF. For the CDR3, the DNA is TGTGCCAGCAGCCAAAACGCCAAACGGGAGGTGGGACTAGCAACTCCCAAATCCCTCTACGAGCAGTACTTC. The rearrangement joins TRBV3-1 to TRBJ2-7; 9 positions match TRBD2. There are 24 residues in the CDR3. Germline CDR1 and CDR2: LGHDT and YNNKEL (reference sequence). The ends lost 2 bases at V and 3 bases at J; junction bases unmatched: 32.

The J gene is TRBJ1-2, the V gene TRBV25-1, with D possibly being TRBD1 (5 bases). Trimming took 1 base from V and 4 from J, leaving 10 bases between them. CDR3 length: 14 amino acids. Germline values: CDR1 MGHDK, CDR2 SYGVNS. The CDR3 DNA reads TGTGCCAGCAGTGAATTGGGGACCTCCTATGGCTACACCTTC. Its translation: CASSELGTSYGYTF.

V usage is TRBV9 and J usage is TRBJ1-4, with 10 bases fitting TRBD1. The CDR3 is 16 residues long. V gave up 4 bases and J gave up 4 bases; unmatched junction bases: 7. In germline, CDR1 is SGDLS, CDR2 YYNGEE. The CDR3 region has the DNA TGTGCCAGCAGCTCCCCCCGGACAGGGGGTAATGAAAAACTGTTTTTT. Its protein is CASSSPRTGGNEKLFF.

This clonotype occurred a few times. The J gene is TRBJ2-3, the V gene TRBV21-1; TRBD1, as called in the table, went unchecked against the DNA. TRBV21-1 is a pseudogene locus. This CDR3 is built from 16 residues. The CDR3 region has the DNA TGTGCCAGCAGCAAAATGGGCCTCAGGGGGGCAGATACGCAGTATTTT. Translation: CASSKMGLRGADTQYF.

The chain recombines TRBV7-9 with TRBJ1-2; the D gene is possibly TRBD1 (5 bases). Germline values: CDR1 SEHNR, CDR2 FQNEAQ (reference sequence). The CDR3 has 13 residues. Trimming cost V 10 bases and J 4 bases, with 16 bases left between them. The CDR3 spells CATDGTGPYGYTF. Here the CDR3 DNA reads TGTGCCACCGACGGGACGGGGCCCTATGGCTACACCTTC.

The chain is built from TRBV10-3 and TRBJ1-1; the D gene is possibly TRBD1 (5 bases). V lost 4 bases, J lost 0 bases, and 12 bases lay in between. Per germline, CDR1 ENHRY and CDR2 SYGVKD. The CDR3 length is 15 residues. The CDR3 sequence: CAISGARGVNTEAFF. DNA for the CDR3: TGTGCCATCAGTGGGGCCCGGGGGGTGAACACTGAAGCTTTCTTT.

There are a few counts of this clonotype. This chain connects TRBV7-8 to TRBJ2-3, with 9 positions matching TRBD1. Germline trimming cut 1 base from V and 3 bases from J; bases unmatched to any gene: 5. From germline, CDR1 is SGHVS and CDR2 FQNEAQ. The CDR3 runs to 16 residues. In DNA form, the CDR3 reads TGTGCCAGCAGCTTAGTGGGACAGGGAGGAACAGATACGCAGTATTTT. Its protein product is CASSLVGQGGTDTQYF.